The clone carrying this T cell receptor (beta chain) was detected a few times. The antigen is unknown. Clones were sequenced by immunoSEQ multiplex PCR, and TCRdb holds only the in-frame ones, with some missing. The table has tens of thousands of clones, more than 70% seen once. The CDR3 consists of 11 residues. Between the trimmed V and J ends, which lost 5 bases and 9 bases, there was a span of 13 bases. Germline V lookup: CDR1 SQVTM, CDR2 ANQGSEA. This sample stems from a study of OX40 agonist ivuxolimab in advanced cancers. Whole-study findings and limits: Normalized expansion of T-cell clones was also low for some nonresponders.

Exclusion of a patient followed from autoimmune disease history or systemic immunosuppression. The chain carries TRBV29-1 and TRBJ1-1, with no clear D. The sequence derives from an adult with an advanced solid tumor such as melanoma, head and neck, liver or kidney cancer. Sequencing used CD4+ or CD8+ T cells sorted from blood, obtained in a trial of the OX40 agonist ivuxolimab. Here the CDR3 reads CSVPRRLKAFF. CDR3 in DNA: TGCAGCGTTCCCAGGAGATTGAAAGCTTTCTTT.